Many counts were recorded for the clone carrying this T cell receptor beta chain. What it binds is not known. The germline V and J ends were trimmed by 0 bases and 6 bases, with 18 bases remaining between them. The germline CDR1 and CDR2 sequences are LGHDT and YNNKEL (reference sequence). The CDR3 has 16 residues. The data stem from a study of T-cell reconstitution after alpha-beta-depleted transplantation in children. For TCRbeta, the library was prepared with unique molecular identifiers. Via MiXCR, TCRdb re-called the PCR reads, giving one row per CDR3 protein. The sample records 400,000 to 450,000 distinct CDR3 sequences, 43% being singletons. General study findings and limits: By one year post-transplant, T-cell counts and diversity largely arose from T cells that were newly produced. Several hundred rapidly expanded clones from non-depleted graft cells reportedly supplied alpha-beta T cells about two months post-transplant. Diversity of TCRbeta at day 60 was high in some patients, arising from surviving recipient T cells and thymic progenitors.

This specimen consisted of PBMCs, obtained before TCRalphabeta/CD19-depleted stem cell transplant. The chain employs TRBV3-1 and TRBJ2-7; D may be TRBD1 or TRBD2 (5 bases each). The clonotype originates from a girl aged 2-10 years with aplastic anemia, due to receive a stem cell transplant. CDR3 sequence (DNA): TGTGCCAGCAGCCAAGATTTGGGACGAAAGATCGGCGAGCAGTACTTC. Its protein is CASSQDLGRKIGEQYF.